Shown below are 14 T cell receptor beta chains from a single sample sequenced in a study of CD39 and CD103 CD8 tumor-infiltrating T cells. Profiling relied on immunoSEQ multiplex PCR, and the TCRdb table lists in-frame clones only, not all of them. Of approximately 17,000 clones listed, 75% to 95% are singletons. The sequencing input was CD8+ T cells sorted from blood. Regarding subset: total memory CD8 T cells (CD45RA-CCR7+/-) from blood or uninvolved lymph node. All receptors derive from a human donor with head and neck squamous cell carcinoma.

The chain joins TRBV2 to TRBJ2-7; 7 bases are shared with TRBD1. There are 13 residues in the CDR3. From germline, CDR1 is SNHLY and CDR2 FYNNEI. With V trimmed by 5 bases and J by 2 bases, 3 bases remained unmatched. The CDR3: CASSSTGAYEQYF. DNA of the CDR3: TGTGCCAGCAGTAGTACAGGGGCCTACGAGCAGTACTTC.

This clone appeared a few times. CDR3 sequence: CASSITGGVYEQYF. CDR3 coding DNA: TGTGCCAGTAGTATCACAGGGGGTGTCTACGAGCAGTACTTC. The chain uses TRBV19 and TRBJ2-7, with TRBD1 identical over 8 bases. J lost 3 bases, V lost 3 bases, and 4 bases had no gene match. The CDR3 contains 14 residues. The V gene's germline CDR1 is LNHDA and CDR2 SQIVND (reference sequence).

The chain uses TRBV6-1 and TRBJ1-6; weak D call: TRBD1 (5 bases). Germline values: CDR1 MNHNS, CDR2 SASEGT. The CDR3 consists of 15 residues. Trimming took 6 bases from V and 4 from J, leaving 13 bases between them. Here the CDR3 DNA reads TGTGCCAGCAGCGGACTGGGGGGTTATAATTCACCCCTCCACTTT. It encodes CASSGLGGYNSPLHF.

This sequence joins TRBV27 and TRBJ1-2, with TRBD1 identical over 8 bases. Germline V CDR1 and CDR2: MNHEY, SMNVEV (reference sequence). This CDR3 has 14 amino acids. V dropped 2 bases and J dropped 2; count of bases not matched to a gene: 1. The CDR3 loop is CASSLGDRNYGYTF. CDR3 nucleotide sequence: TGTGCCAGCAGTTTAGGGGACAGGAACTATGGCTACACCTTC.

The J gene is TRBJ2-2, the V gene TRBV27; 13 bases map to TRBD2. CDR3 size: 16 residues. V lost 5 bases and J lost 7; bases outside the gene matches: 7. Germline values: CDR1 MNHEY, CDR2 SMNVEV (reference sequence). This CDR3 is CASSPLLAGGRGELFF. CDR3 DNA: TGTGCCAGCAGTCCACTACTAGCGGGGGGGCGCGGGGAGCTGTTTTTT.

The chain recombines TRBV7-6 with TRBJ2-3, with D maybe TRBD1 (6 bases). Germline assignment: CDR1 SGHVS and CDR2 FNYEAQ. CDR3 size: 16 residues. V dropped 2 bases and J dropped 1 base, with 13 bases sitting between them. The CDR3 DNA reads as TGTGCCAGCAGCTTACACGCCGAGGGGGGCACAGATACGCAGTATTTT. It encodes CASSLHAEGGTDTQYF.

This clone was found once. V and J are TRBV6-1 and TRBJ1-1; D might be TRBD1 (6 bases). CDR1 is MNHNS and CDR2 is SASEGT in the germline V gene. Trimming pared 11 bases from V and 1 base from J, leaving 17 bases between. The CDR3 totals 14 residues. CDR3 nucleotide sequence: TGTGCCGGACGTCCCCTACAGGGGAACACTGAAGCTTTCTTT. This codes for CAGRPLQGNTEAFF.

The chain employs TRBV5-4 and TRBJ1-1; D unclear. The CDR3 spans 15 residues. V lost 0 bases, J lost 0 bases, and 9 bases lay in between. Germline CDR1 reads SGHNT; CDR2 reads YYREEE (reference sequence). The CDR3 DNA is TGTGCCAGCAGCTTGGACGTACAGTTGAACACTGAAGCTTTCTTT. Amino acids: CASSLDVQLNTEAFF.

This clone was seen a few times. V is TRBV6-1 and J is TRBJ1-1; TRBD1 matches at 11 bases. V lost 4 bases, J lost 1 base, and 8 bases stayed unmatched. Germline assignment: CDR1 MNHNS and CDR2 SASEGT. The CDR3 is made up of 17 amino acids. The CDR3 spells CASSGLGQGAGNTEAFF. The CDR3 bases are TGTGCCAGCAGTGGTCTTGGACAGGGGGCAGGGAACACTGAAGCTTTCTTT.

DNA of the CDR3: TGTGCCAGTAGCGCCGGCATAGCCTACGAGCAGTACTTC. It codes for CASSAGIAYEQYF. V is TRBV19 and J is TRBJ2-7; D is unresolved. Germline V lookup: CDR1 LNHDA, CDR2 SQIVND (reference sequence). V shed 6 bases and J shed 2 bases, with 11 bases lying between them. This CDR3 contains 13 residues.

The V call is TRBV5-4, the J call TRBJ2-5; D is perhaps TRBD2 (5 bases). With 5 bases removed from V and 0 bases from J, the gap between germline ends came to 11 bases. Germline CDR1 SGHNT, CDR2 YYREEE (reference sequence). This CDR3 has 14 amino acids. The CDR3 sequence is CASREAEYQETQYF. The CDR3 coding sequence is TGTGCCAGCAGGGAGGCGGAGTACCAAGAGACCCAGTACTTC.

The V and J genes are TRBV6-5 and TRBJ1-5; D is unclear. Per the germline V gene, CDR1 is MNHEY and CDR2 is SVGAGI. V was pared by 0 bases and J by 7 bases, with 7 bases between. The CDR3 sequence is 13 residues long. CDR3 nucleotides: TGTGCCAGCAGTTACTCTCCCGGACAGCCCCAGCATTTT. It translates to CASSYSPGQPQHF.

The chain uses TRBV28 and TRBJ1-3, with D possibly TRBD1 on 6 matching bases. V gave up 5 bases and J gave up 0 bases, with 14 bases separating them. CDR3 size: 16 residues. Per the germline V gene, CDR1 is MDHEN and CDR2 is SYDVKM. The CDR3 loop is CASSAWTDRSGNTIYF. The CDR3 coding sequence is TGTGCCAGCAGTGCGTGGACAGATCGCTCTGGAAACACCATATATTTT.

About this clone: One junction end does not reproduce the germline sequence, and a read error may be involved. The J gene is TRBJ1-4, the V gene TRBV2; no reliable D call. Germline V gives CDR1 SNHLY, CDR2 FYNNEI. CDR3 size: 14 residues. CDR3 residues: CASREDTGNEKLFF. The CDR3 coding sequence is TGTGCCAGCAGAGAAGACACCGGAAATGAAAAACTGTTTTTT. Based on the CDR3 plus reference TRBV2 and TRBJ1-4, the full variable domain is EPEVTQTPSHQVTQMGQEVILRCVPISNHLYFYWYRQILGQKVEFLVSFYNNEISEKSEIFDDQFSVERPDGSNFTLKIRSTKLEDSAMYFCASREDTGNEKLFFGSGTQLSVL.